Each of the 28 T cell receptor beta chains below was sequenced from the same sample in a study of T cells in women clearing cervical HPV infection. TCRdb's copy holds only in-frame clones and misses some; the assay was immunoSEQ multiplex PCR. With fewer than 30,000 clones in the sample, the ten largest clones hold roughly 16%. Source material: blood buffy coat. The receptors derive from a woman aged 18 to 75 with a cervical HPV16 infection that either progressed to CIN3+ or cleared (not recorded which).

Partial CDR3 DNA: TGTGCCTGGAGTGCCATGGGGCGTGAG. Protein: CAWSAMGRE. The full CDR3 reads CAWSAMGREQFF. The chain uses TRBV30 and TRBJ2-1; perhaps TRBD1 as D (5 bases). The read terminates 3 residues before the CDR3 end, so the remaining end is supplied by the germline J gene. Germline CDR1 is GTSNPN and CDR2 is SVGIG (reference sequence). Trimming cost V 1 base and J 9 bases, with 10 bases left between them. CDR3 length: 12 residues. Full variable domain (rest looked up from reference TRBV30 and TRBJ2-1): SQTIHQWPATLVQPVGSPLSLECTVEGTSNPNLYWYRQAAGRGLQLLFYSVGIGQISSEVPQNLSASRPQDRQFILSSKKLLLSDSGFYLCAWSAMGREQFFGPGTRLTVL.

A word on this clone: Read coverage stops 3 residues before the CDR3 terminus; the germline J gene supplies the remainder. The V gene is TRBV20-1, the J gene TRBJ2-7; possible D gene TRBD1, 6 bases. The CDR3 runs 14 residues. V was shortened by 8 bases and J by 0 bases, with 17 bases between the two germline ends. Germline-derived CDR1 and CDR2 are DFQATT and SNEGSKA (reference sequence). CDR3 DNA, as far as it was read: TGCAGTCCCAAGGCCCGGGACACCTCCTACGAG. It is translated as CSPKARDTSYE. The full-length CDR3 reads as CSPKARDTSYEQYF.

In the case of this clone: The CDR3 extends 3 residues past the end of the read, so its final part is completed from the germline J gene. The rearrangement links TRBV29-1 to TRBJ2-5; possibly TRBD2 for D (6 bases). Deletions cut 3 bases from V and 5 bases from J, with 16 bases between. Germline V gene sequence: CDR1 SQVTM, CDR2 ANQGSEA. The CDR3 loop spans 14 amino acids. The DNA read from the CDR3 is TGCAGCGTTGACAGGACTAAAGGAAGCGAGACC. This sequence encodes CSVDRTKGSET. The whole CDR3 sequence is CSVDRTKGSETQYF.

A note on this clone: The read ends 3 residues before the CDR3 terminus; that terminus is restored from the germline J gene. J is TRBJ2-1 and V is TRBV5-4, with D hard to call. CDR3 length equals 12 residues. From germline, CDR1 is SGHNT and CDR2 YYREEE (reference sequence). V lost 7 bases and J 4 bases, leaving 9 bases between the germline ends. Here the CDR3 reads CASAVQYNEQFF. The DNA read from the CDR3 is TGTGCCAGCGCTGTTCAGTACAATGAG.

Comment on this clone: The read finishes 3 residues shy of the CDR3 end, and the germline J gene is used to complete it. V usage is TRBV10-3 and J usage is TRBJ2-1, with TRBD1 identical over 7 bases. The CDR3 runs to 14 residues. The V gene's germline CDR1 is ENHRY and CDR2 SYGVKD. V was clipped by 7 bases and J by 6 bases; unmatched bases: 9. The CDR3 bases that were read are TGTGCCATCACTCCAGGAGACAGGGCCAATGAG. Translating it yields CAITPGDRANE. The entire CDR3 is CAITPGDRANEQFF.

Details on this clone: Read data end 3 residues before the CDR3 end; the end is taken from the germline J gene. The V gene is TRBV7-2, the J gene TRBJ2-2; 8 bases line up with TRBD1. The CDR3 length is 15 residues. The germline CDR1 and CDR2 sequences are SGHTA and FQGNSA. This CDR3 reads CASSFRQGREEKLFF. CDR3 DNA, as far as it was read: TGTGCCAGCAGCTTTAGACAGGGGCGAGAGGAAAAG. Drawing the rest from reference TRBV7-2 and TRBJ2-2, the complete variable domain is GAGVSQSPSNKVTEKGKDVELRCDPISGHTALYWYRQSLGQGLEFLIYFQGNSAPDKSGLPSDRFSAERTGGSVSTLTIQRTQQEDSAVYLCASSFRQGREEKLFFGEGSRLTVL.

A word on this clone: The read ends 3 residues early relative to the CDR3; the germline J gene fills the gap. The J gene is TRBJ1-5, the V gene TRBV12-5; D perhaps matches TRBD1 (6 bases). Between the trimmed V and J ends, which lost 3 bases and 9 bases, there was a span of 21 bases. Germline V gene data show CDR1 as LGHNT and CDR2 as FRNRAP. This CDR3 is built from 16 residues. The covered CDR3 bases are TGTGCTAGTGGTTTACAAACACAGGGCCCGAGGAGGCCC. Protein sequence: CASGLQTQGPRRP. The full CDR3 sequence reads CASGLQTQGPRRPQHF. Filled out from reference TRBV12-5 and TRBJ1-5, the complete variable domain reads DARVTQTPRHKVTEMGQEVTMRCQPILGHNTVFWYRQTMMQGLELLAYFRNRAPLDDSGMPKDRFSAEMPDATLATLKIQPSEPRDSAVYFCASGLQTQGPRRPQHFGDGTRLSIL.

Worth noting for this clone: The CDR3 end is not reached by the read, which stops 3 residues before it; the germline J gene fills it in. The chain is built from TRBV20-1 and TRBJ2-7, with TRBD2 matching over 9 bases. The CDR3 loop spans 14 amino acids. Germline assignment: CDR1 DFQATT and CDR2 SNEGSKA (reference sequence). J lost 3 bases, V lost 6 bases, and 9 bases had no gene match. Incomplete CDR3 DNA: TGCAGTGCCCGGGATAGCGGGAGAATCTACGAG. Translating gives CSARDSGRIYE. The complete CDR3 protein is CSARDSGRIYEQYF.

To note about this clone: Read data end 3 residues before the CDR3 end; the end is taken from the germline J gene. The chain couples TRBV2 to TRBJ1-1; tentatively, D is TRBD1 (6 bases). V lost 6 bases and J lost 3, with 11 bases in between. The CDR3 contains 13 residues. Germline-derived CDR1 and CDR2 are SNHLY and FYNNEI. CDR3 DNA, as far as it was read: TGTGCCAGCAGATACAGGGATCACACTGAA. Translated, it gives CASRYRDHTE. The complete CDR3 protein is CASRYRDHTEAFF.

As for this clone: The read gets to within 3 residues of the CDR3 end, and the germline J gene fills in the rest. V gene TRBV6-1 combines with J gene TRBJ1-2; a possible D gene is TRBD1 (5 bases). The V gene's germline CDR1 is MNHNS and CDR2 SASEGT. This CDR3 has 15 amino acids. The CDR3: CASRETQGLGDTYTF. Partial CDR3 DNA: TGTGCCAGCAGGGAAACGCAGGGACTTGGGGATACC.

Details on this clone: The missing CDR3 end, 3 residues past where the read stops, is filled in from the germline J gene. The V gene is TRBV19, the J gene TRBJ2-7, with TRBD1 identical over 8 bases. Germline CDR1 and CDR2: LNHDA and SQIVND (reference sequence). J was trimmed by 4 bases and V by 2 bases; bases with no gene match: 7. The CDR3 has 15 residues. The CDR3 loop is CASSITPGGRYEQYF. The covered CDR3 bases are TGTGCCAGTAGTATAACCCCAGGGGGCAGGTACGAG.

The covered CDR3 bases are TGTGCCAGTAGTAAGCAGGGAGACTATGGC. This encodes CASSKQGDYG. The CDR3 in full is CASSKQGDYGYTF. The genes are TRBV19 and TRBJ1-2; TRBD1 might be the D (5 bases). The read terminates 3 residues ahead of where the CDR3 ends, so the germline J gene completes it. Trimming left V 4 bases short and J 3 bases short, with 9 bases between. Per germline, CDR1 LNHDA and CDR2 SQIVND (reference sequence). The CDR3 extends over 13 amino acids.

As for this clone: The read ends 3 residues shy of where the CDR3 ends; the end is completed using the germline J gene. This chain uses TRBV19 with TRBJ2-7; perhaps TRBD2 as D (6 bases). V lost 0 bases to trimming and J lost 4 bases, with 7 bases between them. This CDR3 is built from 13 residues. The germline V gene encodes CDR1 LNHDA and CDR2 SQIVND (reference sequence). CDR3 amino acids: CASSIEAGYEQYF. The CDR3 bases that were read are TGTGCCAGTAGTATAGAGGCGGGGTACGAG. The full variable domain, completed using reference TRBV19 and TRBJ2-7, is DGGITQSPKYLFRKEGQNVTLSCEQNLNHDAMYWYRQDPGQGLRLIYYSQIVNDFQKGDIAEGYSVSREKKESFPLTVTSAQKNPTAFYLCASSIEAGYEQYFGPGTRLTVT.

About this clone: The missing CDR3 end, 3 residues past where the read stops, is filled in from the germline J gene. The J gene is TRBJ2-1, the V gene TRBV20-1, with TRBD2 matching over 9 bases. In germline, CDR1 is DFQATT, CDR2 SNEGSKA (reference sequence). Trimming at V came to 4 bases and at J to 9 bases, leaving 13 bases not matched to a gene. The CDR3 sequence is 15 residues long. Partial CDR3 DNA: TGCAGTGCTACTGACGCGGGGGGGCCGGGGCGTGAG. Its translation is CSATDAGGPGRE. The whole CDR3 protein is CSATDAGGPGREQFF.

With respect to this clone: With the read ending 3 residues before the CDR3 end, the germline J gene is used to fill in that end. The genes are TRBV30 and TRBJ1-2; D gene uncertain. The CDR3 spans 13 residues. CDR1 is GTSNPN and CDR2 is SVGIG in the germline V gene (reference sequence). The covered CDR3 bases are TGTGCCTGGAGTGATTTCACTCCGGGGGGC. Encoded protein: CAWSDFTPGG. The complete CDR3 reads CAWSDFTPGGYTF.

As regards this clone: The read terminates 3 residues ahead of where the CDR3 ends, so the germline J gene completes it. The chain carries TRBV7-8 and TRBJ2-2, with D maybe TRBD2 (7 bases). Per germline, CDR1 SGHVS and CDR2 FQNEAQ. This CDR3 spans 13 amino acids. V was pared by 6 bases and J by 9 bases, with 14 bases between. Partial CDR3 DNA: TGTGCCAGCAGAGAAGGGGGGGGCCGGGAG. It yields the protein CASREGGGRE. The whole CDR3 is CASREGGGRELFF.

With respect to this clone: The CDR3 goes on 3 residues after the read ends, and that part is filled in from the germline J gene. V gene TRBV7-9 combines with J gene TRBJ1-1, with D maybe TRBD1 (5 bases). This CDR3 is built from 12 residues. Looked up from germline, CDR1 is SEHNR and CDR2 is FQNEAQ (reference sequence). The CDR3 loop is CASSPEGLGAFF. The CDR3 DNA, read in part, is TGTGCCAGCAGCCCGGAGGGGTTAGGC. Full variable domain (outside the CDR3, taken from reference TRBV7-9 and TRBJ1-1): DTGVSQNPRHKITKRGQNVTFRCDPISEHNRLYWYRQTLGQGPEFLTYFQNEAQLEKSRLLSDRFSAERPKGSFSTLEIQRTEQGDSAMYLCASSPEGLGAFFGQGTRLTVV.

Regarding this clone: The read falls 3 residues short of the CDR3 end, and the missing part is taken from the germline J gene. The chain combines TRBV28 with TRBJ2-7, with 10 bases fitting TRBD2. V lost 7 bases and J lost 2; bases outside the gene matches: 5. Germline lookup yields CDR1 MDHEN and CDR2 SYDVKM. The CDR3 length is 14 residues. The CDR3 region is CASTLAGGAYEQYF. CDR3 bases read: TGTGCCAGCACCTTAGCGGGAGGCGCCTACGAG.

Comment on this clone: The observed sequence ends 3 residues before the CDR3 terminus, with the missing tail filled in from the germline J gene. V and J are TRBV12-3 or TRBV12-4 and TRBJ2-3; 11 bases align to TRBD2. This CDR3 contains 17 residues. The V and J ends lost 7 bases and 2 bases, in that order; junction bases with no gene match: 11. The CDR3 region is CASTPWGTSGHTDTQYF. The sequenced CDR3 bases are TGTGCCAGCACCCCTTGGGGGACTAGCGGACACACAGATACG.

Partial CDR3 DNA: TGTGCCAGCAGCTTAACCGTGGGCCAGAACACTGAA. The encoded protein is CASSLTVGQNTE. The CDR3 as a whole reads CASSLTVGQNTEAFF. This sequence joins TRBV7-3 and TRBJ1-1; D is unresolved. The missing CDR3 end, 3 residues past where the read stops, is filled in from the germline J gene. This CDR3 has 15 residues. The germline V gene has CDR1 SGHTA and CDR2 FQGTGA. V dropped 0 bases and J dropped 1 base, with 9 bases sitting between them.

For this clone: The read ends 3 residues early relative to the CDR3; the germline J gene fills the gap. The chain links TRBV5-1 to TRBJ2-3; no definite D call. Germline V gives CDR1 SGHRS, CDR2 YFSETQ. V lost 2 bases to trimming and J lost 1 base, with 11 bases between them. The CDR3 spans 15 residues. CDR3 sequence: CASSLTPVGTDTQYF. Incomplete CDR3 DNA: TGCGCCAGCAGCTTAACTCCCGTCGGCACAGATACG.

Concerning this clone itself: The CDR3 is cut off 3 residues early in the read; its end comes from the germline J gene. V gene TRBV27 combines with J gene TRBJ1-5, with D hard to call. From germline, CDR1 is MNHEY and CDR2 SMNVEV (reference sequence). The CDR3 spans 14 residues. V was shortened by 10 bases and J by 0 bases, with 13 bases between the two germline ends. Incomplete CDR3 DNA: TGTGCCACCCGCCGGGGAAATAGCAATCAGCCC. It is translated as CATRRGNSNQP. The CDR3 reads in full as CATRRGNSNQPQHF.

As regards this clone: From the germline J gene comes the end of the CDR3, since the read stops 3 residues before it. This chain links TRBV20-1 with TRBJ2-5; 10 bases agree with TRBD1. The length of the CDR3 is 16 residues. With 2 bases clipped from V and 1 base from J, the junction kept 7 bases outside the gene matches. Germline lookup yields CDR1 DFQATT and CDR2 SNEGSKA (reference sequence). The CDR3 DNA, read in part, is TGCAGTGCTAGAATACCGGGACAGGGGATCCAAGAGACC. This gives the protein CSARIPGQGIQET. The whole CDR3 is CSARIPGQGIQETQYF.

Comment on this clone: The CDR3 end falls 3 residues outside the read, so it is completed with the germline J gene. This sequence joins TRBV6-2 or TRBV6-3 and TRBJ1-5; 8 nucleotides agree with TRBD1. V shed 6 bases, J shed 1 base, and the junction held 5 bases outside the gene matches. The CDR3 contains 15 residues. Germline CDR1 reads MNHEY; CDR2 reads SVGEGT. CDR3 sequence: CASRGTGGSNQPQHF. Incomplete CDR3 DNA: TGTGCCAGCAGAGGGACAGGCGGAAGCAATCAGCCC.

The CDR3 DNA, read in part, is TGTGCCAGCAGCGTCAGAACAGGGTTCTCCTACGAG. Encoded protein: CASSVRTGFSYE. The whole CDR3 protein reads CASSVRTGFSYEQYF. The chain links TRBV7-8 to TRBJ2-7; D may be TRBD1 (6 bases). The DNA ends 3 residues before the CDR3 does, and the rest of the CDR3 is filled in from the germline J gene. This CDR3 has 15 amino acids. V lost 5 bases, J lost 0 bases, and 14 bases lay in between. Germline CDR1 and CDR2: SGHVS and FQNEAQ.

Regarding this clone: The CDR3 end lies 3 residues beyond the end of the read and is filled in from the germline J gene. The chain is built from TRBV4-1 and TRBJ2-3; 9 positions agree with TRBD2. Germline CDR1 and CDR2: MGHRA and YSYEKL. This CDR3 region has 16 residues. With 0 bases clipped from V and 7 bases from J, the junction kept 8 bases outside the gene matches. CDR3 DNA (partial): TGCGCCAGCAGCCAAGATGCTGCGGGAGGGCTTAATACG. This codes for CASSQDAAGGLNT. The CDR3 in full is CASSQDAAGGLNTQYF.

Concerning this clone: Coverage ceases 3 residues before the CDR3 finishes, and the germline J gene fills in the end. V and J are TRBV19 and TRBJ1-2, with D tentatively TRBD1 (6 bases). CDR3 length: 14 amino acids. Germline V lookup: CDR1 LNHDA, CDR2 SQIVND (reference sequence). The chain's CDR3 is CASSADRTNNDYTF. Partial CDR3 DNA: TGTGCCAGTAGTGCAGACAGGACCAACAATGAC.

In the case of this clone: The read terminates 3 residues before the CDR3 end, so the remaining end is supplied by the germline J gene. The chain employs TRBV27 and TRBJ2-3; 7 bases line up with TRBD1. V gave up 5 bases and J gave up 5 bases; unmatched junction bases: 7. Germline V gene sequence: CDR1 MNHEY, CDR2 SMNVEV (reference sequence). The CDR3 is 14 residues long. The CDR3 DNA, read in part, is TGTGCCAGCAGTCTCAACCAGGGGGAAGATACG. The encoded protein is CASSLNQGEDT. The whole CDR3 sequence reads CASSLNQGEDTQYF.